This TCR beta chain was observed in a study of blood T cell repertoires in COVID-19 (dated by TCRdb to about 2020). For the study in its entirety: Samples covering the acute and convalescent phases of COVID-19 were provided by collaborators in the United States, Italy and Spain. The prospective study material was composed of cDNA or gDNA derived from T cells, B-cell-depleted T cells, or PBMCs. Subjects who had been exposed to COVID-19, were actively infected with it, or had recovered from it provided the deeply sampled blood TCRbeta repertoires that made up the dataset. The repertoires were released in a freely available public database meant as a resource for research on the immune response to SARS-CoV-2. Samples came from the ongoing ImmuneRACE study (first 160 participants) plus 1,254 subjects from 6 global collaborators. The sample metadata nearly always contained a de-identified subject ID, COVID-19 status, age in years and sex. Where available, HLA class I and class II types were taken from metadata supplied by the sample provider and were not determined by assay-based typing. The paper as a whole reports these results and caveats: How much clinical and demographic metadata was included differed by source and by participant, and the metadata was provided uncurated.

TCRbeta CDR3 regions were amplified from genomic DNA by means of the immunoSEQ Assay, a bias-controlled multiplex PCR. Regarding the original processing steps: Nucleated cell counts per sample were estimated from amplification of reference gene primers within the assay. To quantify the absolute abundance of each unique TCRbeta CDR3 rearrangement, sequence reads were collapsed and filtered. For each sample, productive Simpson clonality was calculated by taking the square root of Simpson's diversity index across productive rearrangements. TCRdb holds this immuneACCESS table with in-frame rearrangements only. Some clones are missing; in checked studies, unresolved V genes explain under half, and the rest has no known cause. Clone size and V and J calls were adopted from that table, with D and trimming inferred from the DNA. The sample table shows around 150,000 clones, and around 75% are seen once. In total, the top ten clones hold about 15% of the sample.

CDR1 and CDR2 were assigned from the germline V gene as MGHDK and SYGVNS. V gives up 6 bases and J gives up 6 bases, and the segment between their germline ends measures 18 bases. The CDR3 sequence holds 15 residues, the cysteine and phenylalanine included. Of the read, only the CDR3 DNA is kept; its 45 bases are in frame from base 1. To note about this clone: The specificity of this receptor is unknown. No base quality values were provided; no much bigger clone lies one nucleotide off.

The collaborating institutions used their own protocols to collect whole blood in K2EDTA tubes. For TCRbeta analysis, collaborators shipped samples in one of three forms: frozen whole blood, isolated PBMCs, or DNA extracted from either of those sample types. This TCR came from a woman of 80 years or more with acute or convalescent COVID-19. Sequenced material: peripheral blood. The V and J genes are TRBV25-1 and TRBJ2-4; TRBD2 could be the D gene, as 5 bases match. The DNA reads TGTGCCAGCAGGGAGCCCAACAGCGGCTTAAACATTCAGTACTTC. Its protein is CASREPNSGLNIQYF.